Reported below is one TCR beta chain. V was shortened by 4 bases and J by 6 bases, with 9 bases between the two germline ends. Germline loops: CDR1 KGHSH, CDR2 LQKENI. CDR3 length: 13 amino acids. The data stem from a study of beta chain features in type 1 diabetes. What was sequenced were expressed TCRB transcripts, since all of the isolated RNA had been reverse transcribed. This table comes from immunoSEQ multiplex PCR, and its TCRdb copy is limited to in-frame clones, with some not included. The sample carries over 100,000 clones, less than 40% recorded once. V is TRBV18 and J is TRBJ1-4; D remains ambiguous. This clonotype was sampled from a woman between 18 and 29 years old in good health. Specimen: stem cell memory CD4+ T cells from blood. CDR3 DNA: TGTGCCAGCTCACGCCAGAACCATGAAAAACTGTTTTTT. Its translation: CASSRQNHEKLFF.